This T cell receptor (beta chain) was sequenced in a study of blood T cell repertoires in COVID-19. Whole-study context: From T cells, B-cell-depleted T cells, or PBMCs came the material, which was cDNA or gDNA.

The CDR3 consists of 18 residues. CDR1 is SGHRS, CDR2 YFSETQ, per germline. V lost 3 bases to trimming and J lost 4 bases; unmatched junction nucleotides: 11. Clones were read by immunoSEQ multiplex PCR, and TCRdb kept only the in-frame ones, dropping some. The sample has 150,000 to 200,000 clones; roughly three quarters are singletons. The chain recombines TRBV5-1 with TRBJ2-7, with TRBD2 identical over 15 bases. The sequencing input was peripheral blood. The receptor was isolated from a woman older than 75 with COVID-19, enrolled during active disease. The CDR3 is CASSSLGTSGRSPYEQYF. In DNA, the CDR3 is TGCGCCAGCAGCTCTTTAGGGACTAGCGGGAGGTCCCCATACGAGCAGTACTTC.